One and the same sample provided the 12 T cell receptor beta chains below, sequenced in a study of cytomegalovirus exposure and HLA in healthy donors. PCR amplification relied on 60 Vbeta primers (plus 13 Jbeta primers). Sequencing used immunoSEQ multiplex PCR; TCRdb keeps in-frame clones, though not all of them. Of 55,000 to 65,000 clones in the sample, 65% to 80% were seen once. The sample comprised PBMCs. These receptor sequences come from a man aged 30 to 39 in good health and CMV-seropositive.

This chain links TRBV7-6 with TRBJ1-6; 9 bases map to TRBD1. V lost 4 bases to trimming and J lost 4 bases; unmatched junction nucleotides: 5. Germline CDR1 SGHVS, CDR2 FNYEAQ. The CDR3 runs to 16 residues. The DNA of the CDR3 is TGTGCCAGCAGCTCAACCGGGACAGGGTATAATTCACCCCTCCACTTT. It codes for CASSSTGTGYNSPLHF.

The genes are TRBV5-1 and TRBJ1-2; 10 bases agree with TRBD1. Trimming took 0 bases from V and 6 from J; bases not matched to a gene: 8. The germline V gene has CDR1 SGHRS and CDR2 YFSETQ. The CDR3 runs 16 residues. CDR3 protein: CASSLETGGGPHGYTF. CDR3 in DNA: TGCGCCAGCAGCTTGGAGACAGGGGGCGGCCCCCATGGCTACACCTTC.

The rearrangement links TRBV4-2 to TRBJ1-1; a weak D match, TRBD1 (5 bases). Germline values: CDR1 LGHNA, CDR2 YNFKEQ. The V end lost 4 bases, the J end lost 1 base, and 19 bases lay between the germline ends. This CDR3 has 17 amino acids. The CDR3 nucleotides are TGTGCCAGCAGCCCCCAGGAGAAGGGGCAGGGGAACACTGAAGCTTTCTTT. Protein: CASSPQEKGQGNTEAFF.

This chain links TRBV5-1 with TRBJ1-1; 10 bases are shared with TRBD1. This CDR3 contains 14 residues. Per the germline V gene, CDR1 is SGHRS and CDR2 is YFSETQ. V dropped 0 bases and J dropped 10; count of bases not matched to a gene: 6. CDR3 region: CASSLEGQGRRAFF. CDR3 nucleotide sequence: TGCGCCAGCAGCTTGGAGGGACAGGGGAGACGAGCTTTCTTT.

The V and J genes are TRBV5-1 and TRBJ2-5; 9 nucleotides line up with TRBD2. Germline CDR1 is SGHRS and CDR2 is YFSETQ. There are 16 residues in the CDR3. J lost 5 bases, V lost 0 bases, and 8 bases had no gene match. CDR3 sequence reads: CASSLVPSGGSETQYF. The CDR3 DNA reads TGCGCCAGCAGCTTGGTTCCCAGCGGGGGGAGCGAGACCCAGTACTTC.

The chain carries TRBV7-9 and TRBJ2-7, with D uncertain. The CDR3 length is 9 residues. V was pared by 3 bases and J by 10 bases, with 4 bases between. In germline, CDR1 is SEHNR, CDR2 FQNEAQ (reference sequence). CDR3 nucleotides: TGTGCCAGCAGCTTTTCTCAGTACTTC. It is translated as CASSFSQYF.

The rearrangement uses TRBV4-2 and TRBJ2-7, with 8 bases identical to TRBD1. The CDR3 is 14 residues long. Germline CDR1 is LGHNA and CDR2 is YNFKEQ. After removal of 3 bases from V and 4 bases from J, the junction contained 5 bases not matched to a gene. CDR3 DNA sequence: TGTGCCAGCAGCCAGGACAGGGAAGTTTACGAGCAGTACTTC. Translated, it gives CASSQDREVYEQYF.

The chain uses TRBV28 and TRBJ1-3, with 7 bases lining up with TRBD1. Germline V gene lookup returns CDR1 MDHEN and CDR2 SYDVKM. The V gene end was trimmed by 3 bases and the J gene end by 2 bases; junction bases not matched to a gene: 7. CDR3 length: 16 residues. The CDR3 region has the DNA TGTGCCAGCAGTTTGACAGGGATAGGTACTGGAAACACCATATATTTT. Translated: CASSLTGIGTGNTIYF.

This chain links TRBV9 with TRBJ2-1; 7 bases are shared with TRBD1. The CDR3 is 16 amino acids. Per germline, CDR1 SGDLS and CDR2 YYNGEE. The V segment lost 0 bases and the J segment 4 bases; nucleotides outside the gene matches: 7. The CDR3 loop reads CASSVGGRGRYNEQFF. The CDR3 nucleotides read TGTGCCAGCAGCGTAGGGGGAAGGGGGCGATACAATGAGCAGTTCTTC. The variable domain in full, with the rest retrieved from reference TRBV9 and TRBJ2-1, is DSGVTQTPKHLITATGQRVTLRCSPRSGDLSVYWYQQSLDQGLQFLIQYYNGEERAKGNILERFSAQQFPDLHSELNLSSLELGDSALYFCASSVGGRGRYNEQFFGPGTRLTVL.

The gene calls are TRBV7-6 and TRBJ1-5; 7 bases match TRBD1. Trimming at V came to 1 base and at J to 4 bases, leaving 4 bases not matched to a gene. The germline CDR1 and CDR2 sequences are SGHVS and FNYEAQ. This CDR3 spans 15 amino acids. This chain's CDR3 is CASSLGGGLNQPQHF. CDR3 in DNA: TGTGCCAGCAGCTTAGGAGGGGGCCTTAATCAGCCCCAGCATTTT.

The chain carries TRBV19 and TRBJ1-1; a possible D gene is TRBD1 (5 bases). Trimming removed 7 bases at V and 1 base at J, with 7 bases between. The germline V gene encodes CDR1 LNHDA and CDR2 SQIVND (reference sequence). The CDR3 contains 12 residues. CDR3 loop: CASTRGNTEAFF. The CDR3 nucleotides read TGTGCCAGTACAAGGGGGAACACTGAAGCTTTCTTT. Full variable domain (outside the CDR3, taken from reference TRBV19 and TRBJ1-1): DGGITQSPKYLFRKEGQNVTLSCEQNLNHDAMYWYRQDPGQGLRLIYYSQIVNDFQKGDIAEGYSVSREKKESFPLTVTSAQKNPTAFYLCASTRGNTEAFFGQGTRLTVV.

J is TRBJ1-1 and V is TRBV7-8; D gene ambiguous. Germline V CDR1 and CDR2: SGHVS, FQNEAQ. The CDR3 extends over 13 amino acids. Trimming took off 6 bases at V and 6 bases at J, with 14 bases between the two ends. DNA of the CDR3: TGTGCCAGCAGGCTAACGGGGATCGCTGAAGCTTTCTTT. Protein sequence: CASRLTGIAEAFF.